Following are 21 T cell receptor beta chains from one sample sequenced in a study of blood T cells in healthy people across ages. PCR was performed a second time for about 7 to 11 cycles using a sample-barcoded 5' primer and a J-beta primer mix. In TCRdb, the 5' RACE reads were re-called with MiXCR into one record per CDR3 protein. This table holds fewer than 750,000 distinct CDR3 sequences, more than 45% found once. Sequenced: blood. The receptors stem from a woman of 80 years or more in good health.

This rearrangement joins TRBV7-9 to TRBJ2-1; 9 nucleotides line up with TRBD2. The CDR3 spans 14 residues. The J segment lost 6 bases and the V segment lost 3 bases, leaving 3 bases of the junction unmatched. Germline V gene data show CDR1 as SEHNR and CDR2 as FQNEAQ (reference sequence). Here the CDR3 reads CASSFSGSSNEQFF. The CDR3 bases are TGTGCCAGCAGCTTTAGCGGGAGCAGCAATGAGCAGTTCTTC.

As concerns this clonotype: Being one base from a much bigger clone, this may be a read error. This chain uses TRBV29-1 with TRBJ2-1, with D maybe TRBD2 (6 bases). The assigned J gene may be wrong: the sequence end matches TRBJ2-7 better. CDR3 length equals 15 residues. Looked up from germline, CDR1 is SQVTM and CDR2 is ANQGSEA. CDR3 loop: CSARRLAEYYNEQYF. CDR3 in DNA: TGCAGCGCCAGAAGGTTAGCGGAATACTACAATGAGCAGTACTTC.

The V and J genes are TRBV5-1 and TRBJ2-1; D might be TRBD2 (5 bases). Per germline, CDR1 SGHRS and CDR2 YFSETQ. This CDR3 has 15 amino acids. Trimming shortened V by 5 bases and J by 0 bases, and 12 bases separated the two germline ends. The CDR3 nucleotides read TGCGCCAGCAGTCCGGACTGGAACTCCTACAATGAGCAGTTCTTC. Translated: CASSPDWNSYNEQFF.

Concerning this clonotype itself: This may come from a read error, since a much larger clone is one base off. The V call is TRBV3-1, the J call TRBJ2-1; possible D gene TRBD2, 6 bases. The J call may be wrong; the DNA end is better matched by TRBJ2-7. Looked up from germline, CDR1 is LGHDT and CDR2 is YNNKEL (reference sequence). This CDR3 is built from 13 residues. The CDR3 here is CAPPGSSYNEQYF. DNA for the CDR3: TGTGCCCCCCCCGGGAGCTCCTACAATGAGCAGTACTTC.

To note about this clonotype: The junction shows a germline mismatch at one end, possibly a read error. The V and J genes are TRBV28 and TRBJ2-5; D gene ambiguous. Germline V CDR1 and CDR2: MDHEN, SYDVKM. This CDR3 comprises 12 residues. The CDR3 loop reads CASSLYGKTRYF. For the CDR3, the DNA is TGTGCCAGCAGTTTATACGGAAAGACCCGGTACTTC. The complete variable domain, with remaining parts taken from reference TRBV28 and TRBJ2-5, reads DVKVTQSSRYLVKRTGEKVFLECVQDMDHENMFWYRQDPGLGLRLIYFSYDVKMKEKGDIPEGYSVSREKKERFSLILESASTNQTSMYLCASSLYGKTRYFGPGTRLLVL.

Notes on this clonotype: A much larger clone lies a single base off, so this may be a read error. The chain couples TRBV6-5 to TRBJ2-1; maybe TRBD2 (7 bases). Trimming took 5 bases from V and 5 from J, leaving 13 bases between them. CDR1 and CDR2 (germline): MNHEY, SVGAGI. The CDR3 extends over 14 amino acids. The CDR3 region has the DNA TGTGCCAGCAGTCCGGCGGGGGCCCACAATGAGCAGTTCTTC. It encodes CASSPAGAHNEQFF.

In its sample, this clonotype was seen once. DNA for the CDR3: TGTGCCAGCAGCCAGGGGTTGGACTATGGCTACACCTTC. As protein: CASSQGLDYGYTF. The chain couples TRBV3-1 to TRBJ1-2, with D unclear. V lost 3 bases and J lost 3, with 8 bases in between. The length of the CDR3 is 13 residues. Germline V gene data show CDR1 as LGHDT and CDR2 as YNNKEL (reference sequence).

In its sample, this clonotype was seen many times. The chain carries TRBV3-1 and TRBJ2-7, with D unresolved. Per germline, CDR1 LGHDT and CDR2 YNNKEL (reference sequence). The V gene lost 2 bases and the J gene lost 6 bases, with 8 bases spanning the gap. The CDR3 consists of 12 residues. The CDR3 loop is CASSQPVGEQYF. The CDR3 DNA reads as TGTGCCAGCAGCCAACCGGTTGGCGAGCAGTACTTC.

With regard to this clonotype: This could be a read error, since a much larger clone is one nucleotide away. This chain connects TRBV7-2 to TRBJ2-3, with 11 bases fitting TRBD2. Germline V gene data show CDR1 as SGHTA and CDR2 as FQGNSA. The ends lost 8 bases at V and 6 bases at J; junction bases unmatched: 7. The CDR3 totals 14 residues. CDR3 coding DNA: TGTGCCAGCGTGCTAGCGGGAGGTGTTGATACGCAGTATTTT. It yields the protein CASVLAGGVDTQYF.

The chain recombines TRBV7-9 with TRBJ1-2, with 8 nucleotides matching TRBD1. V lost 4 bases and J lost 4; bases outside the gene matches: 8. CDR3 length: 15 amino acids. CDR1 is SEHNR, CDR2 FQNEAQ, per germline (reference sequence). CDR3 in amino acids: CASSSPGGAAYGYTF. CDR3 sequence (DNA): TGTGCCAGCAGCTCCCCAGGGGGCGCCGCCTATGGCTACACCTTC.

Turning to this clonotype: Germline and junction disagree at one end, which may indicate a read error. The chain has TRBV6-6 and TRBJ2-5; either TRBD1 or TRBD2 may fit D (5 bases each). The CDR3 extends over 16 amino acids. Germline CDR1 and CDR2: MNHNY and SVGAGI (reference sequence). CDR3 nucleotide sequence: TGTGCCCGCAGTTACGGGACGGGAATGTACCAAGAGACCCAGTACTTC. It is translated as CARSYGTGMYQETQYF.

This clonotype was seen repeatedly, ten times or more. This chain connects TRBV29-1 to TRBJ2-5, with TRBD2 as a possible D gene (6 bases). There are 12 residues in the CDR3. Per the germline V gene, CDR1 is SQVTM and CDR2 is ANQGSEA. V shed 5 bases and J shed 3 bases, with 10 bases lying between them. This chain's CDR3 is CSVHGGEETQYF. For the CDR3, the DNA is TGCAGCGTTCATGGAGGGGAAGAGACCCAGTACTTC.

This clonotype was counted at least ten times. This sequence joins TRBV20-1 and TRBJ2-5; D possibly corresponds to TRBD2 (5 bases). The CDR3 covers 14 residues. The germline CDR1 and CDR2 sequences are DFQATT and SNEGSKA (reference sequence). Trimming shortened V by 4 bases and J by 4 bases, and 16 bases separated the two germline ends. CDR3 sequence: CSATSDARGETQYF. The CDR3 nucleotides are TGCAGTGCTACCTCTGACGCCCGGGGAGAGACCCAGTACTTC.

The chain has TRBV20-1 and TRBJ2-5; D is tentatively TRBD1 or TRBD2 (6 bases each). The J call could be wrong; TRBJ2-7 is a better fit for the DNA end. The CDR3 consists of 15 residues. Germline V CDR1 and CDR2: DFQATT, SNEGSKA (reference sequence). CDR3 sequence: CSALSGAVSRYEQYF. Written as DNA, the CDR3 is TGCAGTGCACTGTCGGGGGCGGTCAGTCGATACGAGCAGTACTTC.

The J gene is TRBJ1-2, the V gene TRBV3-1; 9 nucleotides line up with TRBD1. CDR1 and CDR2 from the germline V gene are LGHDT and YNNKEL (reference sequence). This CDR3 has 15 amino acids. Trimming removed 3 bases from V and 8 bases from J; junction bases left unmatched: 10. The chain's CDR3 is CASSQFRDRVHGYTF. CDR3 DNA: TGTGCCAGCAGCCAGTTCCGGGACAGGGTACACGGCTACACCTTC. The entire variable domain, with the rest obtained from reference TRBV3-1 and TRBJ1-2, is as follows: DTAVSQTPKYLVTQMGNDKSIKCEQNLGHDTMYWYKQDSKKFLKIMFSYNNKELIINETVPNRFSPKSPDKAHLNLHINSLELGDSAVYFCASSQFRDRVHGYTFGSGTRLTVV.

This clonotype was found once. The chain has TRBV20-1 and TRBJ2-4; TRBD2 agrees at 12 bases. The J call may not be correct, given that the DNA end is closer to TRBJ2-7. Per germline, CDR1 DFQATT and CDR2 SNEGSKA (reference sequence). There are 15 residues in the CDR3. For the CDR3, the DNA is TGCAGTGCTAGAGATTTTCGACTAGCGGGGGTCGAGCAGTACTTC. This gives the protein CSARDFRLAGVEQYF.

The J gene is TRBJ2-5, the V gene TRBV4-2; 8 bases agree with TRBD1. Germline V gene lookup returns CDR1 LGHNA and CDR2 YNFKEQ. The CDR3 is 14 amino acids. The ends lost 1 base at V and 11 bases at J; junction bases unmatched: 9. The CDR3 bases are TGTGCCAGCAGCCAAGGGACAGGGAACAATGAGCAGTACTTC. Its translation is CASSQGTGNNEQYF.

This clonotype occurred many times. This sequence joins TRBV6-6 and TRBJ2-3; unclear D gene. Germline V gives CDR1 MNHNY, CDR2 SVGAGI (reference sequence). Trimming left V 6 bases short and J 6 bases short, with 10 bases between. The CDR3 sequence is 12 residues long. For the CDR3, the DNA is TGTGCCAGCAGACCCACTCGGGATACGCAGTATTTT. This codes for CASRPTRDTQYF.

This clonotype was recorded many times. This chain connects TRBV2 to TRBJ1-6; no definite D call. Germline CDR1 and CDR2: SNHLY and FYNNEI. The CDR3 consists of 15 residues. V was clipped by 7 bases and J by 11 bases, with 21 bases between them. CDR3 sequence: CASTSRGRSVPPLHF. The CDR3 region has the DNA TGTGCCAGCACCTCCCGGGGTCGGAGCGTTCCACCCCTCCACTTT.

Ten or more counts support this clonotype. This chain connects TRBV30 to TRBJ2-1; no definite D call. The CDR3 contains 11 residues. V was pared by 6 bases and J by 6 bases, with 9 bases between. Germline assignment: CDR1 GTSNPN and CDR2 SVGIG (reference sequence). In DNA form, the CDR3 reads TGTGCCTGTGATCTCCCCAATGAGCAGTTCTTC. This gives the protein CACDLPNEQFF.

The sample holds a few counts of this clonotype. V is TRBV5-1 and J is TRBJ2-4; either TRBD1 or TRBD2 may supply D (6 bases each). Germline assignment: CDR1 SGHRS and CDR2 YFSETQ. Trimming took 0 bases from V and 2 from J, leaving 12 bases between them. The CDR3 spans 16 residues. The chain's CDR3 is CASSLAPGATKNIQYF. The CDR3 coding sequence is TGCGCCAGCAGCTTGGCCCCGGGGGCGACCAAAAACATTCAGTACTTC.